The 30 T cell receptor beta chains given below trace back to one sample, sequenced in a study of T cells after yellow fever vaccination (dated by TCRdb to between 2018 and 2020). Library generation was performed with 5' RACE. Sequencer: Illumina HiSeq 2500. In-frame beta chains were kept once TCRdb had trimmed the public reads at Q25 with fastp and called clones with MiXCR. Rows with a matching CDR3 protein are joined into one entry that keeps the most common DNA and genes. The sample table contains 300,000 or so distinct CDR3 sequences; only one count was recorded for 10% to 15% of them. Roughly 0.5% of the sample is in the top ten clones. What the treatment or condition label conveys for this sample: live attenuated yellow fever vaccine strain. The material sequenced was CD4+ T cells sorted from PBMCs, taken 45 days after the yellow fever booster vaccination. The receptors derive from a man aged 25 to 40 who received the YFV17D yellow fever vaccine.

V gene TRBV27 combines with J gene TRBJ1-1; D uncertain. The germline V gene encodes CDR1 MNHEY and CDR2 SMNVEV (reference sequence). The CDR3 is made up of 14 amino acids. V lost 2 bases and J lost 4, with 11 bases in between. The CDR3 DNA reads TGTGCCAGCAGTTTAAAAATTGGGGTCACTGAAGCTTTCTTT. Amino acid sequence: CASSLKIGVTEAFF.

V and J are TRBV20-1 and TRBJ2-7, with 8 bases that match TRBD2. Germline loops: CDR1 DFQATT, CDR2 SNEGSKA (reference sequence). With 4 bases clipped from V and 3 bases from J, the junction kept 8 bases outside the gene matches. This CDR3 has 14 amino acids. In DNA form, the CDR3 reads TGCAGTGCTACCTCAGCGGGAGAGGTCTACGAGCAGTACTTC. Amino acids: CSATSAGEVYEQYF.

This chain joins TRBV5-1 and TRBJ2-3; possibly TRBD2 for D (5 bases). V lost 5 bases, J lost 2 bases, and 12 bases lay in between. Germline V gene lookup returns CDR1 SGHRS and CDR2 YFSETQ. This CDR3 spans 14 amino acids. This CDR3 is CASRFRADTDTQYF. Written as DNA, the CDR3 is TGCGCCAGCAGGTTCAGAGCGGACACAGATACGCAGTATTTT.

This clonotype was detected a few times. V gene TRBV7-9 combines with J gene TRBJ2-3, with 11 bases matching TRBD2. The CDR3 extends over 16 amino acids. V lost 5 bases and J lost 6; bases outside the gene matches: 10. Germline V lookup: CDR1 SEHNR, CDR2 FQNEAQ (reference sequence). The CDR3 DNA reads TGTGCCAGCAGCCCCTCGGGACTAGCGGCTCCTGATACGCAGTATTTT. This translates into CASSPSGLAAPDTQYF.

At least ten counts were recorded for this clonotype. This chain links TRBV20-1 with TRBJ2-5; 9 bases line up with TRBD1. The CDR3 is made up of 13 amino acids. J gave up 5 bases and V 2 bases, and 3 bases lay outside the gene matches. Germline V gene sequence: CDR1 DFQATT, CDR2 SNEGSKA (reference sequence). The CDR3 reads CSARSGTGETQYF. The CDR3 nucleotides read TGCAGTGCTAGATCCGGGACAGGGGAGACCCAGTACTTC.

This clonotype was observed a few times. The V gene is TRBV5-1, the J gene TRBJ2-5, with a weak D call TRBD1 (5 bases). CDR1 and CDR2 (germline): SGHRS, YFSETQ. The CDR3 is 14 residues long. V shed 5 bases and J shed 4 bases, with 15 bases lying between them. CDR3 in amino acids: CASSINTGRETQYF. The CDR3 DNA reads TGCGCCAGCAGTATTAATACAGGTCGAGAGACCCAGTACTTC.

The rearrangement uses TRBV7-9 and TRBJ1-4; a possible D gene is TRBD1 (6 bases). V was shortened by 5 bases and J by 5 bases, with 18 bases between the two germline ends. Germline CDR1 reads SEHNR; CDR2 reads FQNEAQ (reference sequence). The CDR3 totals 16 residues. This CDR3 reads CASSTVQGRGNEKLFF. The CDR3 DNA reads as TGTGCCAGCAGCACCGTACAGGGTCGGGGGAATGAAAAACTGTTTTTT.

The rearrangement uses TRBV7-2 and TRBJ2-7; D perhaps matches TRBD1 (6 bases). Germline assignment: CDR1 SGHTA and CDR2 FQGNSA. The V end lost 1 base, the J end lost 7 bases, and 20 bases lay between the germline ends. The CDR3 is 16 residues long. CDR3 coding DNA: TGTGCCAGCAGCTTAGTACAGGGTTTATTTTCGGGAGAGCAGTACTTC. Its protein product is CASSLVQGLFSGEQYF.

The gene calls are TRBV7-2 and TRBJ2-3; 11 positions match TRBD2. This CDR3 has 15 amino acids. J gave up 4 bases and V 5 bases, and 5 bases lay outside the gene matches. Germline CDR1 and CDR2: SGHTA and FQGNSA. The CDR3 nucleotides read TGTGCCAGCAGCCCGGGACTAGCGGCCCCAGATACGCAGTATTTT. Amino acids: CASSPGLAAPDTQYF.

The CDR3 coding sequence is TGCGCCAGCAGAGCCGGGCCCGAGAACTACGAGCAGTACTTC. Its protein is CASRAGPENYEQYF. The genes are TRBV5-1 and TRBJ2-7, with no clear D. Trimming left V 5 bases short and J 3 bases short, with 15 bases between. CDR1 and CDR2 from the germline V gene are SGHRS and YFSETQ. The CDR3 totals 14 residues.

This rearrangement joins TRBV27 to TRBJ2-5, with TRBD1 matching over 9 bases. There are 14 residues in the CDR3. The V gene end was trimmed by 8 bases and the J gene end by 7 bases; junction bases not matched to a gene: 11. Germline CDR1 reads MNHEY; CDR2 reads SMNVEV (reference sequence). The CDR3 is CASRRDRAPGTQYF. The CDR3 nucleotides are TGTGCCAGCCGCCGGGACAGGGCCCCCGGGACCCAGTACTTC.

This clonotype was counted between two and nine times. J is TRBJ2-2 and V is TRBV7-9; no clear D gene. This CDR3 has 15 residues. The germline CDR1 and CDR2 sequences are SEHNR and FQNEAQ (reference sequence). Trimming took off 5 bases at V and 1 base at J, with 11 bases between the two ends. For the CDR3, the DNA is TGTGCCAGCAGCCCCAAGGTCCTGAACACCGGGGAGCTGTTTTTT. This translates into CASSPKVLNTGELFF.

The chain has TRBV5-1 and TRBJ2-7; no clear D. Looked up from germline, CDR1 is SGHRS and CDR2 is YFSETQ. V was clipped by 0 bases and J by 0 bases, with 10 bases between them. The CDR3 length is 15 residues. In nucleotides, the CDR3 is TGCGCCAGCAGCTTGGTGGTAGGAACCTCCTACGAGCAGTACTTC. This encodes CASSLVVGTSYEQYF.

Ten or more counts support this clonotype. The chain is built from TRBV29-1 and TRBJ2-5; 12 positions match TRBD2. The germline V gene has CDR1 SQVTM and CDR2 ANQGSEA. The CDR3 spans 15 residues. V dropped 6 bases and J dropped 3; count of bases not matched to a gene: 8. CDR3 sequence (DNA): TGCAGCGTCGGACTAGCGGGAAGTCCTAAAGAGACCCAGTACTTC. Translated: CSVGLAGSPKETQYF.

This chain joins TRBV7-3 and TRBJ2-1; D gene unclear. This CDR3 region has 15 residues. Trimming removed 1 base from V and 8 bases from J, with 15 bases in between. The germline CDR1 and CDR2 sequences are SGHTA and FQGTGA. The CDR3 is CASSLRYSLGDEQFF. The CDR3 DNA is TGTGCCAGCAGCTTAAGATATTCACTCGGAGATGAGCAGTTCTTC.

A few counts support this clonotype. CDR3 nucleotides: TGCAGTGCTAGCACGTCTAGCGGGACCTACAATGAGCAGTTCTTC. It translates to CSASTSSGTYNEQFF. This chain uses TRBV20-1 with TRBJ2-1; 9 bases map to TRBD2. Losses at the gene ends were 3 bases for V and 2 bases for J; bases not matched to a gene: 5. Looked up from germline, CDR1 is DFQATT and CDR2 is SNEGSKA (reference sequence). The CDR3 extends over 15 amino acids.

The rearrangement uses TRBV12-3 or TRBV12-4 and TRBJ2-7; 8 bases map to TRBD1. The CDR3 runs to 16 residues. V shed 2 bases and J 3 bases; nucleotides not matched to a gene: 9. The CDR3, as DNA: TGTGCCAGCAGTTTACGGGGACAGGTCGCGGTCTACGAGCAGTACTTC. Translation: CASSLRGQVAVYEQYF.

This clonotype was counted only a few times. The chain uses TRBV6-5 and TRBJ2-3; a possible D gene is TRBD2 (6 bases). Germline V CDR1 and CDR2: MNHEY, SVGAGI. This CDR3 is 14 amino acids long. V lost 4 bases to trimming and J lost 4 bases, with 12 bases between them. CDR3 region: CASSFGGSSDTQYF. CDR3 nucleotide sequence: TGTGCCAGCAGTTTTGGGGGGAGCTCAGATACGCAGTATTTT.

At least ten counts were recorded for this clonotype. This rearrangement joins TRBV29-1 to TRBJ2-3; 7 positions agree with TRBD2. Looked up from germline, CDR1 is SQVTM and CDR2 is ANQGSEA. CDR3 size: 13 residues. Trimming cost V 6 bases and J 5 bases; bases outside gene matches: 8. The CDR3, as DNA: TGCAGCGTCGACCACGGGACTAAAGATACGCAGTATTTT. Encoded protein: CSVDHGTKDTQYF.

This rearrangement joins TRBV20-1 to TRBJ2-6; D may be TRBD1 (6 bases). V was cut by 7 bases and J by 2 bases, with 12 bases left in between. Germline V gene sequence: CDR1 DFQATT, CDR2 SNEGSKA (reference sequence). The CDR3 loop spans 14 amino acids. CDR3 bases: TGCAGTGTAAAGACAGGTCCTGGGGCCAACGTCCTGACTTTC. It is translated as CSVKTGPGANVLTF.

This clonotype was found a few times. The chain carries TRBV2 and TRBJ2-5; 11 positions agree with TRBD2. This CDR3 spans 16 amino acids. Germline V gives CDR1 SNHLY, CDR2 FYNNEI. V shed 7 bases, J shed 5 bases, and the junction held 12 bases outside the gene matches. This chain's CDR3 is CASTLAMTSGIETQYF. The CDR3 region has the DNA TGTGCCAGCACGTTGGCAATGACTAGCGGGATTGAGACCCAGTACTTC.

The gene calls are TRBV10-2 and TRBJ2-5; TRBD2 matches at 7 bases. The V gene end was trimmed by 4 bases and the J gene end by 5 bases; junction bases not matched to a gene: 7. This CDR3 region has 14 residues. The V gene's germline CDR1 is WSHSY and CDR2 SAAADI. CDR3 protein: CASSVRERSETQYF. In DNA, the CDR3 is TGCGCCAGCAGTGTGCGGGAGAGATCGGAGACCCAGTACTTC.

This clonotype came up a few times. The chain carries TRBV25-1 and TRBJ2-3; the D is unclear. Germline V gene sequence: CDR1 MGHDK, CDR2 SYGVNS. CDR3 length equals 13 residues. V lost 2 bases, J lost 7 bases, and 10 bases lay in between. CDR3 nucleotides: TGTGCCAGCAGTGAAAGGGTCGCACATACGCAGTATTTT. It yields the protein CASSERVAHTQYF.

The chain carries TRBV6-2 or TRBV6-3 and TRBJ2-7; D gene uncertain. Germline CDR1 reads MNHEY; CDR2 reads SVGEGT. The length of the CDR3 is 14 residues. The V gene lost 2 bases and the J gene lost 4 bases, with 12 bases spanning the gap. CDR3 nucleotides: TGTGCCAGCAGTTACCCCCATCAATTGTACGAGCAGTACTTC. This gives the protein CASSYPHQLYEQYF.

The rearrangement links TRBV5-1 to TRBJ2-5, with 7 bases that match TRBD2. The CDR3 consists of 14 residues. The V segment lost 2 bases and the J segment 1 base; nucleotides outside the gene matches: 2. Germline V gene data show CDR1 as SGHRS and CDR2 as YFSETQ. The CDR3 loop reads CASSLAGIQETQYF. Here the CDR3 DNA reads TGCGCCAGCAGCTTAGCGGGAATCCAAGAGACCCAGTACTTC.

This clonotype was found a few times. The gene calls are TRBV7-3 and TRBJ1-6; perhaps TRBD1 as D (5 bases). Trimming took off 2 bases at V and 9 bases at J, with 14 bases between the two ends. Germline-derived CDR1 and CDR2 are SGHTA and FQGTGA. CDR3 size: 15 residues. In DNA, the CDR3 is TGTGCCAGCAGCTTATTTAGGGGTTCGATTTCACCCCTCCACTTT. Translating it yields CASSLFRGSISPLHF.

This chain links TRBV5-1 with TRBJ2-3; possibly TRBD2 for D (5 bases). The CDR3 covers 13 residues. The ends were cut back, 4 bases at V and 2 bases at J, with 8 bases in the middle. CDR1 is SGHRS and CDR2 is YFSETQ in the germline V gene. This CDR3 reads CASSVGITDTQYF. CDR3 bases: TGCGCCAGCAGCGTCGGGATCACAGATACGCAGTATTTT.

This clonotype was detected a few times. J is TRBJ1-5 and V is TRBV27; D gene ambiguous. Trimming removed 0 bases at V and 7 bases at J, with 7 bases between. Germline lookup yields CDR1 MNHEY and CDR2 SMNVEV (reference sequence). The CDR3 loop spans 13 amino acids. CDR3 amino acids: CASSLSPRQPQHF. In DNA, the CDR3 is TGTGCCAGCAGTTTATCCCCTCGCCAGCCCCAGCATTTT.

This clonotype was found a few times. The CDR3 DNA reads as TGTGCCAGCAGCGTCGGGACCCCAGGGGATACGCAGTATTTT. Encoded protein: CASSVGTPGDTQYF. The chain combines TRBV9 with TRBJ2-3; D may be TRBD1 or TRBD2 (5 bases each). Germline V CDR1 and CDR2: SGDLS, YYNGEE. The CDR3 has 14 amino acids. V was cut by 2 bases and J by 6 bases, with 13 bases left in between.

This clonotype was detected ten times or more. V gene TRBV12-3 or TRBV12-4 combines with J gene TRBJ2-2; D ambiguous. This CDR3 region has 14 residues. The V end lost 2 bases, the J end lost 6 bases, and 10 bases lay between the germline ends. The CDR3 nucleotides are TGTGCCAGCAGTTTACGCCTTGACCCCGGGGAGCTGTTTTTT. It codes for CASSLRLDPGELFF.